This TCR beta chain was recovered during a study of cytotoxic CD8 clonotypes in ibrutinib-treated CLL. Turning to the study itself: By median roughly 5.5 years, about 12 had progressed and about 15 stayed remitted; responses had been 2 complete and 24 partial.

Sequencing sought depths of 1 in 200,000 to 1 in 1 million T cells. Sequencing was performed with immunoSEQ multiplex PCR; in TCRdb, only in-frame clones are kept and a portion is missing. The sample holds approximately 210,000 clones; approximately 68% are singletons and the top ten take about an eighth. The CDR3 length is 16 residues. The V and J ends lost 1 base and 2 bases respectively, with 14 bases between them. Germline loops: CDR1 SGHTA, CDR2 FQGNSA. Overall study findings and caveats: Shared public clonotypes were rare, and on treatment they either got smaller or stayed the same.

As regards this clone: The antigen is not known.

The sequencing here drew on PBMCs, taken after 24 months of ibrutinib treatment. The chain couples TRBV7-2 to TRBJ2-5; maybe TRBD2 (6 bases). This receptor was identified in a human donor with chronic lymphocytic leukemia. The CDR3 DNA reads TGTGCCAGCAGCTTAGTTGCAGGAGGGGCACAAGAGACCCAGTACTTC. Residues: CASSLVAGGAQETQYF.